The TCR beta chain described here comes from a study of T cell changes during pregnancy in multiple sclerosis. Profiling relied on immunoSEQ multiplex PCR, and the TCRdb table lists in-frame clones only, not all of them. The sample consists of some 76,000 clones, about 90% of them appearing once. Germline CDR1 and CDR2: LGHNT and FRNRAP. The CDR3 length is 12 residues. V was cut by 3 bases and J by 11 bases, with 13 bases left in between. The sample here was CD4+ T cells from peripheral blood mononuclear cells, taken after pregnancy. The sequence was collected from a female donor with multiple sclerosis, enrolled in a pregnancy study. V gene TRBV12-5 combines with J gene TRBJ1-2; a possible D gene is TRBD1 (5 bases). The CDR3: CASGFGTGGYTF. For the CDR3, the DNA is TGTGCTAGTGGTTTCGGGACGGGGGGATACACCTTC. Full variable domain (outside the CDR3, taken from reference TRBV12-5 and TRBJ1-2): DARVTQTPRHKVTEMGQEVTMRCQPILGHNTVFWYRQTMMQGLELLAYFRNRAPLDDSGMPKDRFSAEMPDATLATLKIQPSEPRDSAVYFCASGFGTGGYTFGSGTRLTVV.